Listed here are 28 T cell receptor beta chains from one sample, sequenced in a study of cytomegalovirus exposure and HLA in healthy donors. PCR used 60 Vbeta primers and 13 Jbeta primers. TCRdb's copy holds only in-frame clones and misses some; the assay was immunoSEQ multiplex PCR. This table holds roughly 89,000 clones, 65% found once. Input material: PBMCs. All receptors come from a woman in her forties or fifties in good health and CMV-seropositive.

The chain joins TRBV6-5 to TRBJ1-4, with D uncertain. The germline V gene has CDR1 MNHEY and CDR2 SVGAGI. This CDR3 contains 14 residues. The V end was cut by 4 bases, the J end by 8 bases, with 14 bases between. CDR3 DNA: TGTGCCAGCAGTTTGGGGAGAGAGAGGGAAAAACTGTTTTTT. Amino acids: CASSLGREREKLFF.

The chain's CDR3 is CASTSSTVNTEAFF. For the CDR3, the DNA is TGTGCCAGCACCAGTTCGACTGTGAACACTGAAGCTTTCTTT. This chain joins TRBV7-9 and TRBJ1-1; D gene unclear. Trimming removed 7 bases from V and 0 bases from J, with 12 bases in between. This CDR3 region has 14 residues. Germline V gene lookup returns CDR1 SEHNR and CDR2 FQNEAQ (reference sequence).

The J gene is TRBJ1-2, the V gene TRBV7-2; perhaps TRBD1 as D (6 bases). This CDR3 is 16 amino acids long. CDR1 is SGHTA, CDR2 FQGNSA, per germline. Trimming removed 5 bases from V and 8 bases from J, with 24 bases in between. The CDR3 coding sequence is TGTGCCAGCAGCGCTATGACTGGACAGTTAAGTCTCGGCTACACCTTC. Protein sequence: CASSAMTGQLSLGYTF.

The gene calls are TRBV18 and TRBJ1-1; a weak D match, TRBD1 (5 bases). The germline V gene encodes CDR1 KGHSH and CDR2 LQKENI. Trimming stripped 3 bases from V and 0 bases from J, with 11 bases between. This CDR3 spans 15 amino acids. This CDR3 is CASSPHGGVNTEAFF. CDR3 in DNA: TGTGCCAGCTCACCCCACGGGGGGGTGAACACTGAAGCTTTCTTT. Using reference TRBV18 and TRBJ1-1 for the parts outside the CDR3, the full variable domain is NAGVMQNPRHLVRRRGQEARLRCSPMKGHSHVYWYRQLPEEGLKFMVYLQKENIIDESGMPKERFSAEFPKEGPSILRIQQVVRGDSAAYFCASSPHGGVNTEAFFGQGTRLTVV.

This chain joins TRBV6-5 and TRBJ2-7; no firm D call. Trimming took off 6 bases at V and 6 bases at J, with 12 bases between the two ends. Germline CDR1 reads MNHEY; CDR2 reads SVGAGI. This CDR3 spans 12 amino acids. In DNA form, the CDR3 reads TGTGCCAGCAGCTCCCCAGGAATCGAGCAGTACTTC. Amino acid sequence: CASSSPGIEQYF.

This clone was recorded a few times. The junction departs from germline at one end; a sequencing error may be responsible. This rearrangement joins TRBV19 to TRBJ2-2; TRBD1 aligns across 7 bases. The CDR3 has 13 amino acids. Germline CDR1 reads LNHDA; CDR2 reads SQIVND (reference sequence). The CDR3 reads CASRTGNAGELFF. CDR3 DNA: TGTGCCAGTAGGACAGGGAACGCCGGGGAGCTGTTTTTT.

The chain couples TRBV4-2 to TRBJ1-2; a possible D gene is TRBD1 (5 bases). CDR3 length equals 15 residues. V lost 4 bases and J lost 2, with 14 bases in between. CDR1 and CDR2 (germline): LGHNA, YNFKEQ. The CDR3 region has the DNA TGTGCCAGCAGCCGGACGGGACTCCTCAACTATGGCTACACCTTC. Its protein is CASSRTGLLNYGYTF.

This clone was found a few times. The chain is built from TRBV18 and TRBJ1-1; TRBD1 might be the D (6 bases). Trimming took 2 bases from V and 1 from J, leaving 11 bases between them. Germline lookup yields CDR1 KGHSH and CDR2 LQKENI. The CDR3 runs to 15 residues. The CDR3 spells CASSPMDSRNTEAFF. CDR3 nucleotides: TGTGCCAGCTCACCAATGGACAGTAGGAACACTGAAGCTTTCTTT.

The genes are TRBV6-5 and TRBJ1-1; D remains unclear. Per the germline V gene, CDR1 is MNHEY and CDR2 is SVGAGI. The CDR3 is made up of 13 amino acids. V was shortened by 4 bases and J by 4 bases, with 10 bases between the two germline ends. CDR3 amino acids: CASSSMGSTEAFF. The CDR3 nucleotides read TGTGCCAGCAGTTCAATGGGGAGCACTGAAGCTTTCTTT.

As DNA, the CDR3 is TGTGCCAGCAGTTTATGGACAGAAGCTAACTATGGCTACACCTTC. Protein sequence: CASSLWTEANYGYTF. V gene TRBV28 combines with J gene TRBJ1-2, with D possibly TRBD1 on 5 matching bases. Germline assignment: CDR1 MDHEN and CDR2 SYDVKM. This CDR3 is 15 amino acids long. V shed 0 bases and J shed 0 bases, with 8 bases lying between them.

The chain links TRBV7-6 to TRBJ1-2; 8 nucleotides match TRBD1. In germline, CDR1 is SGHVS, CDR2 FNYEAQ. Trimming removed 4 bases from V and 6 bases from J; junction bases left unmatched: 13. The CDR3 runs 16 residues. CDR3 bases: TGTGCCAGCAGCTCCGGGACAGGCTTTCTATCGGATGGCTACACCTTC. Its translation is CASSSGTGFLSDGYTF.

This clone was seen only once. The chain combines TRBV6-5 with TRBJ2-7; TRBD2 aligns across 8 bases. The CDR3 is made up of 15 amino acids. Germline CDR1 and CDR2: MNHEY and SVGAGI. With 3 bases clipped from V and 3 bases from J, the junction kept 7 bases outside the gene matches. CDR3 protein: CASSYIGTSYYEQYF. DNA of the CDR3: TGTGCCAGCAGTTATATCGGGACTAGTTACTACGAGCAGTACTTC.

This clone was detected only once. The chain joins TRBV9 to TRBJ1-1; D may be TRBD1 (6 bases). The CDR3 has 15 residues. V shed 0 bases and J shed 7 bases, with 16 bases lying between them. Germline-derived CDR1 and CDR2 are SGDLS and YYNGEE. The CDR3 region is CASSVVSGGRGEAFF. The CDR3 DNA reads TGTGCCAGCAGCGTAGTCTCGGGGGGCAGAGGTGAAGCTTTCTTT.

Only one count was recorded for this clone. V is TRBV6-5 and J is TRBJ2-7, with 9 bases matching TRBD2. The CDR3 consists of 16 residues. V shed 0 bases, J shed 4 bases, and the junction held 7 bases outside the gene matches. Germline values: CDR1 MNHEY, CDR2 SVGAGI. The CDR3 spells CASSYSTLAGTYEQYF. The CDR3 region has the DNA TGTGCCAGCAGTTACTCGACGCTAGCGGGGACGTACGAGCAGTACTTC.

In its sample, this clone was seen a few times. This chain joins TRBV19 and TRBJ1-2; tentative D call: TRBD1 (5 bases). V lost 1 base to trimming and J lost 7 bases, with 10 bases between them. The CDR3 length is 13 residues. Germline assignment: CDR1 LNHDA and CDR2 SQIVND (reference sequence). CDR3 sequence (DNA): TGTGCCAGTAGTATAGCGGAGGGGTCTGGCTACACCTTC. As protein: CASSIAEGSGYTF.

The chain employs TRBV28 and TRBJ1-4; 7 bases fit TRBD1. The length of the CDR3 is 15 residues. The germline CDR1 and CDR2 sequences are MDHEN and SYDVKM. Trimming took 4 bases from V and 8 from J; bases not matched to a gene: 10. Written as DNA, the CDR3 is TGTGCCAGCAGTTACGCAGGGGGAGTTAGGGAAAAACTGTTTTTT. It codes for CASSYAGGVREKLFF.

The CDR3 bases are TGTGCCAGCAGCCTCGGGGTAGCGGGGGGGGTCTACAATGAGCAGTTCTTC. It yields the protein CASSLGVAGGVYNEQFF. The rearrangement uses TRBV7-2 and TRBJ2-1; 11 nucleotides align to TRBD2. The germline CDR1 and CDR2 sequences are SGHTA and FQGNSA. With V trimmed by 5 bases and J by 3 bases, 9 bases remained unmatched. CDR3 length: 17 residues.

The chain uses TRBV7-2 and TRBJ2-7; 11 nucleotides match TRBD2. The CDR3 length is 17 residues. V trimming: 5 bases; J trimming: 4 bases; junction bases outside the gene matches: 13. Per germline, CDR1 SGHTA and CDR2 FQGNSA. As DNA, the CDR3 is TGTGCCAGCAGCCCTGGGGGGACTAGCGGCTTCCAATACGAGCAGTACTTC. Protein product: CASSPGGTSGFQYEQYF.

The chain employs TRBV2 and TRBJ1-1; 11 bases map to TRBD1. CDR3 size: 14 residues. CDR1 and CDR2 (germline): SNHLY, FYNNEI. Trimming cost V 7 bases and J 5 bases; bases outside gene matches: 6. CDR3: CASKTWDRGTEAFF. CDR3 coding DNA: TGTGCCAGCAAAACCTGGGACAGGGGGACTGAAGCTTTCTTT.

V is TRBV6-1 and J is TRBJ1-2; D is ambiguous. Germline V CDR1 and CDR2: MNHNS, SASEGT. CDR3 size: 13 residues. Between the trimmed V and J ends, which lost 4 bases and 7 bases, there was a span of 13 bases. CDR3 DNA sequence: TGTGCCAGCAGTGTCCAGACTAGTAGTGGCTACACCTTC. Amino acids: CASSVQTSSGYTF.

The rearrangement uses TRBV28 and TRBJ1-2; 7 bases agree with TRBD1. J lost 0 bases, V lost 5 bases, and 9 bases had no gene match. Germline lookup yields CDR1 MDHEN and CDR2 SYDVKM. This CDR3 spans 16 amino acids. CDR3: CASSDTGVPSNYGYTF. CDR3 sequence (DNA): TGTGCCAGCAGTGATACAGGGGTTCCTTCTAACTATGGCTACACCTTC.

The chain has TRBV6-1 and TRBJ1-3, with D maybe TRBD1 (6 bases). The CDR3 covers 17 residues. Germline V gene lookup returns CDR1 MNHNS and CDR2 SASEGT. Trimming shortened V by 0 bases and J by 0 bases, and 12 bases separated the two germline ends. The chain's CDR3 is CASSEARGQFSGNTIYF. The CDR3 DNA reads as TGTGCCAGCAGTGAAGCTCGTGGACAGTTCTCTGGAAACACCATATATTTT.

A note on this clone: The junction and the germline gene differ at one end; a read error may be behind it. This chain connects TRBV7-9 to TRBJ2-2; D remains unclear. The germline gives CDR1 SEHNR, CDR2 FQNEAQ (reference sequence). This CDR3 is 12 amino acids long. CDR3 loop: CSSRRNTGELFF. CDR3 nucleotide sequence: TGTTCCAGCAGGCGGAACACCGGGGAGCTGTTTTTT.

The rearrangement uses TRBV2 and TRBJ2-7, with D maybe TRBD2 (6 bases). Germline loops: CDR1 SNHLY, CDR2 FYNNEI. Trimming shortened V by 6 bases and J by 11 bases, and 20 bases separated the two germline ends. CDR3 length: 13 residues. The CDR3 nucleotides are TGTGCCAGCAGGGAAACTGGGCTGGGGAGGAAGTACTTC. Translating gives CASRETGLGRKYF.

V gene TRBV28 combines with J gene TRBJ1-2; 11 bases agree with TRBD1. Per the germline V gene, CDR1 is MDHEN and CDR2 is SYDVKM. The CDR3 is 14 amino acids. V shed 6 bases and J 5 bases; nucleotides not matched to a gene: 5. The CDR3 protein is CASRDGTGGYGYTF. In DNA, the CDR3 is TGTGCCAGCAGGGACGGGACAGGGGGATATGGCTACACCTTC.

This clone was picked up a small number of times. The rearrangement links TRBV6-5 to TRBJ1-2, with D perhaps TRBD1 (5 bases). Per germline, CDR1 MNHEY and CDR2 SVGAGI. The CDR3 sequence is 14 residues long. The V end was cut by 7 bases, the J end by 6 bases, with 18 bases between. In DNA form, the CDR3 reads TGTGCCAGCACCCCCCTTAGGGGCGGGGATGGCTACACCTTC. It encodes CASTPLRGGDGYTF.

V and J are TRBV10-1 and TRBJ2-5; TRBD2 might be the D (6 bases). V was clipped by 6 bases and J by 5 bases, with 19 bases between them. This CDR3 is built from 15 residues. Germline lookup yields CDR1 WNHNN and CDR2 SYGVQD (reference sequence). The DNA for the CDR3 is TGCGCCAGCAGCCCCTCGGGGGACCCACGGGAGACCCAGTACTTC. This codes for CASSPSGDPRETQYF.

The chain couples TRBV25-1 to TRBJ2-1, with D unclear. CDR1 is MGHDK and CDR2 is SYGVNS in the germline V gene. The CDR3 has 16 amino acids. V shed 5 bases and J shed 3 bases, with 17 bases lying between them. CDR3 amino acids: CASSSDPNLLYNEQFF. CDR3 bases: TGTGCCAGCAGTAGCGACCCCAACCTACTCTACAATGAGCAGTTCTTC. The entire variable domain, with the rest obtained from reference TRBV25-1 and TRBJ2-1, is as follows: EADIYQTPRYLVIGTGKKITLECSQTMGHDKMYWYQQDPGMELHLIHYSYGVNSTEKGDLSSESTVSRIRTEHFPLTLESARPSHTSQYLCASSSDPNLLYNEQFFGPGTRLTVL.